This T cell receptor beta chain was found in a study of CXCR3-negative and CXCR3-positive naive CD8 T cells. Study information: Across all libraries, TRB reads numbered about 135 million, with about 1.5 +/- 0.3 million in each library.

Study outcomes and limitations: Each naive subset displayed comparably high diversity, whereas memory CD8+ cells displayed much lower diversity. More hydrophobic TRB CDR3s were found in CXCR3-positive naive cells than in CXCR3-negative naive cells.

UMI labels and 5' RACE were used to prepare the TRB cDNA libraries. From its re-call of the 5' RACE reads, TCRdb lists each CDR3 protein once, without DNA. The sample has roughly 89,000 distinct CDR3 sequences; the top ten hold approximately 1.5%. A word on this clonotype: Its target is not known.

Researchers reported sorting every CD8+ T cell subset in triplicate, 330,000 or so cells per sort. Germline V gene sequence: CDR1 LGHDT, CDR2 YNNKEL (reference sequence). The CDR3 consists of 15 residues. The chain combines TRBV3-1 with TRBJ2-7; TCRdb selects TRBD2, and the lack of DNA leaves this call unchecked. Sequenced sample: naive CXCR3- CD8+ T cells from blood. Subset specified: CD45RO-CCR7+CD27+CD95- naive CD8+ T cells lacking CXCR3 (TNR3-). This receptor was identified in a human donor in good health. Some clones in this sample may be carry-over from other donors' samples. The CDR3 protein is CASSAGTSGQLEQYF.